These T cell receptor beta chains were read from a single sample in a study of response to subunit inactivated influenza vaccine. A single record per CDR3 protein comes from TCRdb applying MiXCR to the RT-PCR reads. The sample has 800,000 to 1,000,000 distinct CDR3 sequences, approximately 22% seen once. The specimen comprised PBMCs from blood, sampled approximately 5 days after vaccination. These receptors were taken from a man aged 45 to 65 who received an inactivated influenza vaccine. The CDR3 runs from the conserved cysteine through the conserved F or W. Each record gives: D gene, V gene, clone size, J gene, CDR3 DNA, CDR3 protein. The D gene is left open where the match is weak. Not all rows give a size; the values are once, few, many and, for expanded clones, a class.

>-|TRBV28|few|TRBJ1-2
TGTGCCAGCAGTTTCGGGCTCCAAAGCCTCTACACCTTC
CASSFGLQSLYTF
>-|TRBV6-1|-|TRBJ1-6
TGTGCCAGCAGTAAACGCCAATGGGGCTATAATTCACCCCTCCACTTT
CASSKRQWGYNSPLHF
>-|TRBV7-8|few|TRBJ1-5
TGTGCCAGCAGCTTACGGGGACAAAGAGGCAATCAGCCCCAGCATTTT
CASSLRGQRGNQPQHF
>-|TRBV4-3|-|TRBJ2-5
TGCGCCAGCAGCCAAGATTTGGCAGGCCGGGAGACCCAGTACTTC
CASSQDLAGRETQYF
>-|TRBV10-3|few|TRBJ1-1
TGTGCCATCAAGGGAGTGAACACTGAAGCTTTCTTT
CAIKGVNTEAFF
>TRBD1|TRBV5-1|many|TRBJ1-5
TGCGCCAGCAGCTTATCGGGACAGGGAAATCAGCCCCAGCATTTT
CASSLSGQGNQPQHF
>TRBD2|TRBV20-1|-|TRBJ2-3
TGCAGTGCTAGTCTAGGACTAGCGCTGAATACGCAGTATTTT
CSASLGLALNTQYF
>-|TRBV3-1|few|TRBJ2-5
TGTGCCAGCAGCCAAAGACAGCAAGAGACCCAGTACTTC
CASSQRQQETQYF
>-|TRBV7-2|few|TRBJ2-1
TGTGCCAGCAGCTTAGCGGGGCGGGAATTCTATGAGCAGTTCTTC
CASSLAGREFYEQFF
>-|TRBV5-1|few|TRBJ2-1
TGCGCCAGCAGCCCCAGTAGTGAGCAGTTCTTC
CASSPSSEQFF
>-|TRBV5-1|-|TRBJ2-7
TGCGCCAGCAGCTTGCTGGACAGTCTCGCCTACGAGCAGTACTTC
CASSLLDSLAYEQYF
>TRBD1|TRBV4-2|-|TRBJ2-1
TGTGCCAGCAGCCGGACAGGGGCCATCACGGAGCAGTTCTTC
CASSRTGAITEQFF
>TRBD2|TRBV7-8|-|TRBJ2-3
TGTGCCAGCAGCTTAGCTATGGGGGCTAGCGGGGCCACAGATACGCAGTATTTT
CASSLAMGASGATDTQYF
>-|TRBV18|few|TRBJ2-5
TGTGCCAGCTCACCAAATCGGGGGCCGGAGACCCAGTACTTC
CASSPNRGPETQYF
>TRBD1|TRBV7-2|-|TRBJ2-1
TGTGCCAGCAGCTCCGACAGGGGGCGGTATGAGCAGTTCTTC
CASSSDRGRYEQFF
>TRBD1|TRBV29-1|-|TRBJ2-1
TGCAGCGTTTGTAGGACAGGGGGGAGTAATGAGCAGTTCTTC
CSVCRTGGSNEQFF
>-|TRBV18|-|TRBJ2-3
TGTGCCAGCTCTAAACCAGTCGCAGATACGCAGTATTTT
CASSKPVADTQYF
>TRBD2|TRBV5-5|-|TRBJ2-1
TGTGCCAGCAGCAATCCTAGCGGGGCTTTCAATGAGCAGTTCTTC
CASSNPSGAFNEQFF
>TRBD1|TRBV20-1|few|TRBJ1-1
TGCAGTGCGTCTCGACAGGGGGGTGAAGCTTTCTTT
CSASRQGGEAFF
>TRBD2|TRBV28|-|TRBJ2-7
TGTGCCAGCAGTCCGGACGGGGGGGGGCAGTACTTC
CASSPDGGGQYF
>-|TRBV20-1|many|TRBJ2-5
TGCAGTGCTAGAGATCATTCGAGGTACCAAGAGACCCAGTACTTC
CSARDHSRYQETQYF
>-|TRBV29-1|-|TRBJ1-5
TGCAGCGTTGTTGTGACAGATATTAATCAGCCCCAGCATTTT
CSVVVTDINQPQHF
>-|TRBV7-9|-|TRBJ1-1
TGTGCCAGCAGCTTAGAGGTAGGGTGGAATGAAGCTTTCTTT
CASSLEVGWNEAFF
>-|TRBV11-1|-|TRBJ1-1
TGTGCCAGCACCTCTCGGGCCACTGAAGCTTTCTTT
CASTSRATEAFF